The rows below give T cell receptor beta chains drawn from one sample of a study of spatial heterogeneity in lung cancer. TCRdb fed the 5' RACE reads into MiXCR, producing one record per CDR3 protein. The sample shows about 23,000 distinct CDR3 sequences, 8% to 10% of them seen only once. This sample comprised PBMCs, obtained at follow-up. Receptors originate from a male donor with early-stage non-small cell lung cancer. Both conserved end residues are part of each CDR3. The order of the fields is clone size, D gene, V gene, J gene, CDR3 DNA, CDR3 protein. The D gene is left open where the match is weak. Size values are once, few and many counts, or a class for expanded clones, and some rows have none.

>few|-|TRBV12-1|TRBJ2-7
TGTGCCAGCAGTTCATCCGGACCCGGCTACGAGCAGTACTTC
CASSSSGPGYEQYF
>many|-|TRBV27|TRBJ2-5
TGTGCCAGCAGTTTTTCAGCGTCGGAGACCCAGTACTTC
CASSFSASETQYF
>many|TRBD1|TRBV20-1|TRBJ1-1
TGCAGTGCCAAAGGGCGGACAGGGACGTGGGTTAGCACTGAAGCTTTCTTT
CSAKGRTGTWVSTEAFF
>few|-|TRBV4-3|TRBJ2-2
TGCGCCAGCAGCCAAGATCCCAGGGGAGGATTGGCCGGGGAGCTGTTTTTT
CASSQDPRGGLAGELFF
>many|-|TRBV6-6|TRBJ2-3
TGTGCCAGCAGTTACGAGTGGGCCTCCAGGGATACGCAGTATTTT
CASSYEWASRDTQYF
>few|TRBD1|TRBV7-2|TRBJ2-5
TGTGCCAGCAGCTTAGCGGCAGGGGGCAGGAAGACCCAGTACTTC
CASSLAAGGRKTQYF
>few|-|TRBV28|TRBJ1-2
TGTGCCAGCAGTTTAGGAGAGCGGCGAGGCTACACCTTC
CASSLGERRGYTF
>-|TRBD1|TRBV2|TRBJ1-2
TGTGCCAGCAGTGAGGGACAGAGCTATGGCTACACCTTC
CASSEGQSYGYTF
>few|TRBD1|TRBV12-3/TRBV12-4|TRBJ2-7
TGTGCCAGCAGTTTAGGTCTAAGAGGGGGCCTTGGGGACTACGAGCAGTACTTC
CASSLGLRGGLGDYEQYF
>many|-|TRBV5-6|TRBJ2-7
TGTGCCAGCAGCTTGGAGCGGGCGACACTTCGGACCTACGAGCAGTACTTC
CASSLERATLRTYEQYF
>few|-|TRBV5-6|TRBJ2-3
TGTGCCAGCAGCTCGGTAGATACGCAGTATTTT
CASSSVDTQYF
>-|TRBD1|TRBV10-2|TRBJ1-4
TGCGCCAGCAATCCGGGACAGGAGGACTTCGGGCTGTTTTTT
CASNPGQEDFGLFF
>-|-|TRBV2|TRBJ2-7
TGTGCCAGCAGTGAACGCTCGGAGGGCGAGCAGTACTTC
CASSERSEGEQYF
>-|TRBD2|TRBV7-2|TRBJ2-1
TGTGCCAGCAGCTTAGGAAGACTAGCGGGGGGGCTTAATGAGCAGTTCTTC
CASSLGRLAGGLNEQFF
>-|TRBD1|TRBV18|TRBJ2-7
TGTGCCAGCTCACCAGGGACAGCGGTTGGCCCCTACGAGCAGTACTTC
CASSPGTAVGPYEQYF
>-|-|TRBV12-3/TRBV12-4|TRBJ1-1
TGTGCCAGCAGTTTAAACGTGTTCACTGAAGCTTTCTTT
CASSLNVFTEAFF
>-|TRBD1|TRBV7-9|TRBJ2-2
TGTGCCAGCAGCCTCGGGACAGGGGGCAGAACCGGGGAGCTGTTTTTT
CASSLGTGGRTGELFF
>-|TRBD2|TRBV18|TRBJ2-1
TGTGCCAGCTCACCTGGACTAGCGGCTTACAATGAGCAGTTCTTC
CASSPGLAAYNEQFF
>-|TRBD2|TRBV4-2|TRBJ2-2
TGTGCCAGCAGCCAAAGGACTAGCGGGGGGAACACCGGGGAGCTGTTTTTT
CASSQRTSGGNTGELFF
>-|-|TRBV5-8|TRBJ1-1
TGTGCCAGCAGCTTGAAGGGCCCCGGGGCTTTCTTT
CASSLKGPGAFF